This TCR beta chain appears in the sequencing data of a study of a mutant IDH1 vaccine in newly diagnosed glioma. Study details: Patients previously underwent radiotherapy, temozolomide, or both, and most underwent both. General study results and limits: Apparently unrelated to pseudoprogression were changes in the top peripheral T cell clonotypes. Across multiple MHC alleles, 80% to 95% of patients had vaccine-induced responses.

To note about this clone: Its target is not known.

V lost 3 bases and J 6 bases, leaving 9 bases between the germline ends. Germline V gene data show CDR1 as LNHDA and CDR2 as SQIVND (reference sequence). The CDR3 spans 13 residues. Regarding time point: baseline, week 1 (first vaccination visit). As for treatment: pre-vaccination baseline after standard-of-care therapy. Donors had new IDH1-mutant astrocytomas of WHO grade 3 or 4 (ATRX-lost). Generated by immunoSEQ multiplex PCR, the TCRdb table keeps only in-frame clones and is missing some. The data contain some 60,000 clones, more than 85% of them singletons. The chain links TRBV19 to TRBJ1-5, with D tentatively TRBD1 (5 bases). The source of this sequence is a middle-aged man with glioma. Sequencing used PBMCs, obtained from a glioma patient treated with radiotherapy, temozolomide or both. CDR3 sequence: CASSIQRGQPQHF. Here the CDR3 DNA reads TGTGCCAGTAGTATTCAGAGGGGTCAGCCCCAGCATTTT.